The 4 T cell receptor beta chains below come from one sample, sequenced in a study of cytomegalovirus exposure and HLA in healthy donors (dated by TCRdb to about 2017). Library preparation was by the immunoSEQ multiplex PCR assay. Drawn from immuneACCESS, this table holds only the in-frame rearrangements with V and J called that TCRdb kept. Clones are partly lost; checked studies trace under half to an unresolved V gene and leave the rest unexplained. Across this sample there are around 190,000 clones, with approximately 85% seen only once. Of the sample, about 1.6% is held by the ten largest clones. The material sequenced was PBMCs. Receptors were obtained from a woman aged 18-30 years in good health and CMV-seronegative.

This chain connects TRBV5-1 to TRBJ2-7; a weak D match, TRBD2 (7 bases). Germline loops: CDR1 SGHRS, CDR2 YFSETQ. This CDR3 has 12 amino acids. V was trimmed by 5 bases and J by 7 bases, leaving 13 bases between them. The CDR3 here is CASRWGGGEQYF. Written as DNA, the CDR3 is TGCGCCAGCAGATGGGGAGGGGGTGAGCAGTACTTC. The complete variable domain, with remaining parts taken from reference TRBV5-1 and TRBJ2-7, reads KAGVTQTPRYLIKTRGQQVTLSCSPISGHRSVSWYQQTPGQGLQFLFEYFSETQRNKGNFPGRFSGRQFSNSRSEMNVSTLELGDSALYLCASRWGGGEQYFGPGTRLTVT.

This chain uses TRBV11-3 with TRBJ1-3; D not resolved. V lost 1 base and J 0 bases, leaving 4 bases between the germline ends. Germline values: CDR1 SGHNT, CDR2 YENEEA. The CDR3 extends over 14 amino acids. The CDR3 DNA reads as TGTGCCAGCAGCTTAGGCAGCTCTGGAAACACCATATATTTT. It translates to CASSLGSSGNTIYF.

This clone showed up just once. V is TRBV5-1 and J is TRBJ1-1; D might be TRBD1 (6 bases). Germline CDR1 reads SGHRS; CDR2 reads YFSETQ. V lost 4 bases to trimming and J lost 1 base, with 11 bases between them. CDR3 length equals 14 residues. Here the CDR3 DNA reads TGCGCCAGCAGCGGACGGGACAAGAACACTGAAGCTTTCTTT. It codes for CASSGRDKNTEAFF.

The CDR3 loop is CASSPTAGTGAYEQYF. The CDR3 DNA sequence: TGTGCCAGCAGCCCCACTGCCGGGACAGGAGCCTACGAGCAGTACTTC. This rearrangement joins TRBV5-4 to TRBJ2-7; 8 bases map to TRBD1. The J segment lost 2 bases and the V segment lost 4 bases, leaving 11 bases of the junction unmatched. The CDR3 totals 16 residues. CDR1 is SGHNT and CDR2 is YYREEE in the germline V gene (reference sequence).